This TCR beta chain was obtained from a study of graft-versus-host responses after intestinal transplantation. Points from the study as a whole: The authors found GvH clones in recipient marrow, some appearing first in ileum or blood.

CDR1 MDHEN and CDR2 SYDVKM come from the germline V gene. The CDR3 totals 15 residues. Trimming removed 5 bases from V and 3 bases from J; junction bases left unmatched: 8. Here immunoSEQ multiplex PCR was the method, and the copy in TCRdb shows in-frame clones only, minus some. The profile shows 130,000 to 150,000 clones, about nine tenths of them singletons. As regards this clone: Its antigen is unknown.

The rearrangement links TRBV28 to TRBJ2-5; 8 bases are a match to TRBD1. The sequence came from a human donor who received an intestinal transplant. The material sequenced was unstimulated CD4+ T cells sorted from spleen or lymph node cells, taken before intestinal transplant. CDR3 amino acids: CASSVPLTGEETQYF. The CDR3 DNA is TGTGCCAGCAGTGTACCCTTGACAGGGGAAGAGACCCAGTACTTC.